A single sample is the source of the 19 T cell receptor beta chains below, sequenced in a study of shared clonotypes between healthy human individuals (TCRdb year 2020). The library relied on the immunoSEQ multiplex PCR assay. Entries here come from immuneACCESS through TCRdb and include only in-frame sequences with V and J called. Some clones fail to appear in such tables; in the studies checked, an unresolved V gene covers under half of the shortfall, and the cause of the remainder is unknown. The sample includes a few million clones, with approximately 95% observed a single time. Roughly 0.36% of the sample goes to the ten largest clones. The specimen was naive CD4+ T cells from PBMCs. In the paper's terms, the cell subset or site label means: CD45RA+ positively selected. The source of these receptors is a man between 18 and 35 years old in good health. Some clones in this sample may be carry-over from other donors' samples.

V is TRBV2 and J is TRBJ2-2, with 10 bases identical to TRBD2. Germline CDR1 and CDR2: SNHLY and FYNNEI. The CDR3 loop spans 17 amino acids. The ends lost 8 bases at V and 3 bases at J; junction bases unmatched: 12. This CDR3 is CASRFKTGTSDTGELFF. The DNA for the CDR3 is TGTGCCAGCCGCTTTAAGACCGGGACTAGCGACACCGGGGAGCTGTTTTTT.

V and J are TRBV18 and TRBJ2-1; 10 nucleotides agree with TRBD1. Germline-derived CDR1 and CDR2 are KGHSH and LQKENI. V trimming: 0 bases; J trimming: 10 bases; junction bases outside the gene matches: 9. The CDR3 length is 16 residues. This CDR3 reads CASSPPGTGAVREQFF. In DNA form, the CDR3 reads TGTGCCAGCTCACCACCTGGGACAGGGGCCGTGAGGGAGCAGTTCTTC.

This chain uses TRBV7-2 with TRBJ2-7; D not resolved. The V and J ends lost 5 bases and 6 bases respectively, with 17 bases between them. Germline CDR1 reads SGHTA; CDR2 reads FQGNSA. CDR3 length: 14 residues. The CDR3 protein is CASSPQAGFSEQYF. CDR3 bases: TGTGCCAGCAGCCCCCAAGCCGGGTTTAGCGAGCAGTACTTC.

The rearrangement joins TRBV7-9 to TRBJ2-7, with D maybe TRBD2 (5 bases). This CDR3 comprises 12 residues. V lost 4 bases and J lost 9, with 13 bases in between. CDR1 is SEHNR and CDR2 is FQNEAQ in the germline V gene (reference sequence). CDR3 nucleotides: TGTGCCAGCAGCTGGAACACCGGAGGGCAGTACTTC. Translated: CASSWNTGGQYF.

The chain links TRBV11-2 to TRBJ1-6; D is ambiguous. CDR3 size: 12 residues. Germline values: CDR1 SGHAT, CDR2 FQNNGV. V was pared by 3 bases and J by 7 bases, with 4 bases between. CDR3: CASSFQNSPLHF. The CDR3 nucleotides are TGTGCCAGCAGCTTCCAGAATTCACCCCTCCACTTT. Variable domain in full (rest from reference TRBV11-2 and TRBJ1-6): EAGVAQSPRYKIIEKRQSVAFWCNPISGHATLYWYQQILGQGPKLLIQFQNNGVVDDSQLPKDRFSAERLKGVDSTLKIQPAKLEDSAVYLCASSFQNSPLHFGNGTRLTVT.

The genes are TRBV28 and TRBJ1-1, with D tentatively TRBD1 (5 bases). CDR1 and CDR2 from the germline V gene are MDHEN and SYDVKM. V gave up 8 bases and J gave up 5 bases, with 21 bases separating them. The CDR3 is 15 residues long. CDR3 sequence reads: CASPPRVGRETEAFF. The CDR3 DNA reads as TGTGCCAGCCCGCCCCGGGTGGGGCGCGAGACTGAAGCTTTCTTT.

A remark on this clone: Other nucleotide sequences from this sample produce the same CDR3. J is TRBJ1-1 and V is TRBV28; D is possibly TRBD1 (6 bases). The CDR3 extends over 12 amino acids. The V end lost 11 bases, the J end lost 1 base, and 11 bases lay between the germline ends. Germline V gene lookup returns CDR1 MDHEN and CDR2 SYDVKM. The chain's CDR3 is CASKTGNTEAFF. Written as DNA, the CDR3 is TGTGCCTCCAAGACAGGGAACACTGAAGCTTTCTTT. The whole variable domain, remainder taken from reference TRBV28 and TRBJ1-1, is DVKVTQSSRYLVKRTGEKVFLECVQDMDHENMFWYRQDPGLGLRLIYFSYDVKMKEKGDIPEGYSVSREKKERFSLILESASTNQTSMYLCASKTGNTEAFFGQGTRLTVV.

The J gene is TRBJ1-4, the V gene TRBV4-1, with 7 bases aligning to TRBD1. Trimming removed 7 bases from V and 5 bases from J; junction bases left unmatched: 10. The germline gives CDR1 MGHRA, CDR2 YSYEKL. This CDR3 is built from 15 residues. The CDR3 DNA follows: TGCGCCAGCACCACGTCGGACAGGCCAAATGAAAAACTGTTTTTT. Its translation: CASTTSDRPNEKLFF.

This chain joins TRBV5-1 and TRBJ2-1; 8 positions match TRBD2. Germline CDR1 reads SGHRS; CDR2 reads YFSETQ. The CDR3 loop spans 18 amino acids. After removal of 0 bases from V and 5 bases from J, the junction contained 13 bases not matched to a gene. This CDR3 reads CASSLGDTGGVGNNEQFF. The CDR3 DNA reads TGCGCCAGCAGCTTGGGAGATACGGGAGGGGTTGGGAACAATGAGCAGTTCTTC.

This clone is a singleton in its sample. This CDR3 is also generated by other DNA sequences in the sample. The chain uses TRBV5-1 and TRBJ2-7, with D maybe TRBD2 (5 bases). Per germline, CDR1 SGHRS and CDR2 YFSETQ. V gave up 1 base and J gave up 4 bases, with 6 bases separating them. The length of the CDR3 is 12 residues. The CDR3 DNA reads TGCGCCAGCAGCTTGCGGGGTTACGAGCAGTACTTC. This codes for CASSLRGYEQYF.

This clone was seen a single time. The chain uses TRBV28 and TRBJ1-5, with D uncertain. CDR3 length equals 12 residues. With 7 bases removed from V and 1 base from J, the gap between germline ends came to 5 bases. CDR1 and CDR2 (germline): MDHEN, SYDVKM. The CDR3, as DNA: TGTGCCAGCACGGAGAGCAATCAGCCCCAGCATTTT. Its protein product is CASTESNQPQHF.

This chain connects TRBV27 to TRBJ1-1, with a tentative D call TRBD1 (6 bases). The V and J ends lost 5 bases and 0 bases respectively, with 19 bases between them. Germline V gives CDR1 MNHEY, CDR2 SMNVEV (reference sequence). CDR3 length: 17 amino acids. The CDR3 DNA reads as TGTGCCAGCAGTGCCGGATGGGGGGGGGCAATGAACACTGAAGCTTTCTTT. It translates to CASSAGWGGAMNTEAFF.

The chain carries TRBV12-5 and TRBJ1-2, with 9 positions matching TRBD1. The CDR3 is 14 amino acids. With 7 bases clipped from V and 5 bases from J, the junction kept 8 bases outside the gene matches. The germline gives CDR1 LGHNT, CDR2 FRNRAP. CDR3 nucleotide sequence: TGTGCTAGTGCCCTACGACAGGGGGAGTATGGCTACACCTTC. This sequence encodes CASALRQGEYGYTF.

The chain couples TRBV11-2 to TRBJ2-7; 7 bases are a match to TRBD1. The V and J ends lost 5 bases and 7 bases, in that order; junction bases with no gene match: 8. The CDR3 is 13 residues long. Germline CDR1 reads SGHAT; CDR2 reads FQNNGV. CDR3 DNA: TGTGCCAGCAGCGATACGACAGGGCAGGAGCAGTACTTC. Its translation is CASSDTTGQEQYF.

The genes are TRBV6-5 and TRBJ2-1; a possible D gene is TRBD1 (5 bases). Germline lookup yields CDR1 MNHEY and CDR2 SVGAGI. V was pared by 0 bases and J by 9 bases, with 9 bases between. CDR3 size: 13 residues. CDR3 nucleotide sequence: TGTGCCAGCAGTTACTCCCCTAGGGGTGAGCAGTTCTTC. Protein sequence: CASSYSPRGEQFF.

The DNA of the CDR3 is TGTGCCAGCAGCTTAGCGTTTGTACTAGCGGGAGGAATTGAGCAGTTCTTC. This encodes CASSLAFVLAGGIEQFF. This rearrangement joins TRBV7-9 to TRBJ2-1; TRBD2 matches 12 bases. CDR1 is SEHNR and CDR2 is FQNEAQ in the germline V gene (reference sequence). V lost 0 bases and J lost 9; bases outside the gene matches: 9. CDR3 length: 17 residues.

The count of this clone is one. Written as DNA, the CDR3 is TGTGCCAGCAGCGGCCGCAAAGCGGGAATAGGCAATGAGCAGTTCTTC. Encoded protein: CASSGRKAGIGNEQFF. The chain carries TRBV5-4 and TRBJ2-1, with TRBD2 matching 7 bases. CDR3 length: 16 residues. Trimming at V came to 4 bases and at J to 6 bases, leaving 13 bases not matched to a gene. CDR1 and CDR2 from the germline V gene are SGHNT and YYREEE (reference sequence).

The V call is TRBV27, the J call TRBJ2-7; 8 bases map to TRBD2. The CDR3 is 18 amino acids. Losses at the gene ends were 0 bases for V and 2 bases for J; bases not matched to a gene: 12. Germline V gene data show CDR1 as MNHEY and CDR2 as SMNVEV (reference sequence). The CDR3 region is CASSLSDRKAGVTYEQYF. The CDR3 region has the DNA TGTGCCAGCAGTTTATCGGACAGAAAAGCGGGAGTCACCTACGAGCAGTACTTC.

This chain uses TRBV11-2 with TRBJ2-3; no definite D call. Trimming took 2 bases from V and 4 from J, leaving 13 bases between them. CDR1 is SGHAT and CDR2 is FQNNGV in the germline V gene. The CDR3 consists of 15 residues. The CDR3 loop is CASSLIYGLSDTQYF. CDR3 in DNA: TGTGCCAGCAGCTTAATCTACGGGTTGTCAGATACGCAGTATTTT.